This TCR beta chain was recorded in a study of T cells in Graves' hyperthyroidism and ophthalmopathy. This clonotype was seen many times. Its antigen is still unknown. RNA transcripts were the template for amplifying TCR beta CDR3 regions. Primed by the HTBI set, a first-round RT-PCR was run on the TCR CDR3. MiXCR, applied by TCRdb to the multiplex PCR reads, yields one record per CDR3 protein. The sample carries roughly 700,000 distinct CDR3 sequences, 17% recorded once. The study's findings and limits: For ophthalmopathy, model prediction preceded onset by a median 6.5 months.

The ends were cut back, 8 bases at V and 4 bases at J, with 15 bases in the middle. This CDR3 spans 14 amino acids. CDR1 and CDR2 (germline): KGHSH, LQKENI. Sequenced: blood. This receptor was identified in a man in his fifties with Graves' hyperthyroidism. This chain joins TRBV18 and TRBJ1-3, with D possibly TRBD1 on 6 matching bases. The CDR3, as DNA: TGTGCCAGCAGTCCTCAGGGGTCCGGAAACACCATATATTTT. Residues: CASSPQGSGNTIYF.